This is a list of T cell receptor beta chains from one sample in a study of T cells in Graves' hyperthyroidism and ophthalmopathy. TCRdb ran MiXCR on the multiplex PCR reads and lists one entry per CDR3 protein. Of roughly 290,000 distinct CDR3 sequences listed, about 15% are singletons. The sequencing sample was made of blood. Every receptor here comes from a woman aged 55-70 years with Graves' ophthalmopathy. Each CDR3 is given without its conserved first and last residue. Each record gives: D gene, V gene, J gene, CDR3 protein. A D gene is named only where the DNA matches it firmly.

NA	TRBV3-1	TRBJ1-6	ASSQAWEYNSPLH
NA	TRBV6-5	TRBJ1-2	ASSYRTQNYGYT
NA	TRBV27	TRBJ2-1	ASSLSQQIRSYNEQF
NA	TRBV12-3/TRBV12-4	TRBJ1-5	ASSPEGRGGQPQH
NA	TRBV5-1	TRBJ1-1	ASSPGSGVEAF
NA	TRBV6-1	TRBJ2-7	ASRPGRPDEQY
NA	TRBV5-1	TRBJ1-1	ASNPGTGAEAF
TRBD2	TRBV4-3	TRBJ2-2	ASSLTGVAGGPGELF
NA	TRBV11-2	TRBJ2-3	ASSFRGTFGGGTDTQY
TRBD1	TRBV6-1	TRBJ2-7	ASREGTGGYEQY
NA	TRBV4-1	TRBJ2-7	ASSQDQSRTYEQY
NA	TRBV20-1	TRBJ2-1	SASLQRNEQF
NA	TRBV2	TRBJ1-6	ASSGGSPLH
NA	TRBV18	TRBJ1-2	ASSPSTGMGDYGYT
TRBD1	TRBV5-1	TRBJ2-5	ASSIGQGGDQY
NA	TRBV6-5	TRBJ1-1	ASSYRGTGNTEAF
TRBD2	TRBV20-1	TRBJ2-3	SANKAGGRGDTQY
NA	TRBV7-2	TRBJ2-5	ASSLALQGVGLAGSQETQY
TRBD1	TRBV6-1	TRBJ1-4	ASSDPGQGTTNEKLF
NA	TRBV6-1	TRBJ1-1	ASTNMAGDTEAF
TRBD1	TRBV4-1	TRBJ2-7	ASSRREVTGYEQY
TRBD1	TRBV7-2	TRBJ2-1	ASSVGDSSYNEQF
NA	TRBV4-3	TRBJ2-3	ASSHLGSNTDTQY
TRBD2	TRBV5-1	TRBJ2-1	ASSPIAGVDNEQF
NA	TRBV7-2	TRBJ1-1	ASSAGTVNTEAF
TRBD1	TRBV9	TRBJ2-7	ASSVAGQGGEQY
TRBD2	TRBV7-2	TRBJ2-5	ASRLNMAGGWETQY
NA	TRBV20-1	TRBJ1-1	SAARGMNTEAF
TRBD1	TRBV9	TRBJ2-7	ASSLGTGSSYEQY
NA	TRBV7-9	TRBJ2-3	ASSLRAGGGTQY
NA	TRBV6-2/TRBV6-3	TRBJ2-5	ASRDPKETQY
TRBD2	TRBV9	TRBJ2-3	ASSANPGLAKDTQY
TRBD1	TRBV27	TRBJ1-5	ASSPPGGGNQPQH
NA	TRBV20-1	TRBJ2-3	SARAGGIADTQY
TRBD1	TRBV11-2	TRBJ1-6	ASSLGLDRGRSPLH
TRBD1	TRBV2	TRBJ1-1	ASRADRAHTEAF
NA	TRBV6-2/TRBV6-3	TRBJ1-1	ASSLTGYRNTEAF
NA	TRBV27	TRBJ1-5	ASSTYGDSNQPQH
NA	TRBV6-1	TRBJ1-6	ASRSVGGGSGSPLH
TRBD2	TRBV29-1	TRBJ2-1	SVDPSGSYNEQF
NA	TRBV9	TRBJ2-7	ASSVAGHREAEQY
NA	TRBV27	TRBJ2-2	ASRYWNTGELF
TRBD2	TRBV5-5	TRBJ2-1	ASSLGTSGGLEQF
TRBD1	TRBV28	TRBJ2-2	ASFAGQGTGELF
NA	TRBV6-5	TRBJ2-3	ASSYSQYDELVDTQY
NA	TRBV4-2	TRBJ1-5	ASSQGADYSNQPQH
NA	TRBV12-3/TRBV12-4	TRBJ2-2	ASRPQGTGELF
NA	TRBV5-4	TRBJ1-2	ASSLLRATDGYT
TRBD2	TRBV13	TRBJ2-7	ASSLRVRGVGFYEQY
NA	TRBV6-2/TRBV6-3	TRBJ1-4	ASSYFRGEKLF
NA	TRBV24-1	TRBJ2-5	ATSDWDDYGETQY
NA	TRBV3-1	TRBJ2-7	ASSQVWEQY
TRBD1	TRBV4-1	TRBJ2-7	ASSQEATGASSEQY
TRBD2	TRBV10-3	TRBJ2-1	AIRGGPSYNEQF
TRBD1	TRBV4-3	TRBJ2-7	ASSQDREGASDEQY
NA	TRBV28	TRBJ2-1	ASSLFPGLNNEQF
TRBD2	TRBV6-2/TRBV6-3	TRBJ2-3	ASVTSGGSDTQY
NA	TRBV5-1	TRBJ1-6	ASSNQDNSPLH
TRBD2	TRBV20-1	TRBJ2-7	SAPAGGKFDEQY